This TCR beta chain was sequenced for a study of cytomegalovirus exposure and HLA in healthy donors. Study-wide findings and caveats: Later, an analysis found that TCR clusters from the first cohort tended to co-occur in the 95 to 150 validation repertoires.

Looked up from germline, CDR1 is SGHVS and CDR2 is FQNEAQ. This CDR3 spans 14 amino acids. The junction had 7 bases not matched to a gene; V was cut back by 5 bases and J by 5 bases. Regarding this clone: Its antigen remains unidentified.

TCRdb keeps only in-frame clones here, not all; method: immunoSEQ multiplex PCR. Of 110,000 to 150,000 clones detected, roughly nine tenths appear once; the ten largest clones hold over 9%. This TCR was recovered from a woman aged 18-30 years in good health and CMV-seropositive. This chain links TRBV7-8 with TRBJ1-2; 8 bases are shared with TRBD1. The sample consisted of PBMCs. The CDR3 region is CASSPQGAFYGYTF. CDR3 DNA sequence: TGTGCCAGCAGCCCTCAGGGGGCCTTTTATGGCTACACCTTC.